The 21 T cell receptor beta chains presented below share a single source sample, sequenced in a study of blood T cell repertoires in COVID-19. Libraries were prepared by immunoSEQ multiplex PCR; TCRdb keeps only in-frame clonotypes and omits some of them. The sample has some 500,000 clones, roughly 90% seen once. The sequencing sample was made of PBMCs or T cells enriched from blood (not recorded which). Every receptor here comes from a woman aged 40 to 55 who had recovered from COVID-19.

The CDR3 DNA sequence: TGTGCCACCAGTGATCCCGGGACTAGCGGGAGGGGGGAGACCCAGTACTTC. Its protein product is CATSDPGTSGRGETQYF. The chain employs TRBV24-1 and TRBJ2-5; 16 nucleotides match TRBD2. The CDR3 has 17 residues. Trimming at V came to 3 bases and at J to 5 bases, leaving 5 bases not matched to a gene. The germline V gene has CDR1 KGHDR and CDR2 SFDVKD.

This clone has a handful of counts. This chain joins TRBV18 and TRBJ2-2; unclear D gene. Germline V CDR1 and CDR2: KGHSH, LQKENI. The CDR3 is 18 amino acids. V was trimmed by 3 bases and J by 7 bases, leaving 24 bases between them. The CDR3 spells CASSPTKSTSRFRGELFF. The DNA of the CDR3 is TGTGCCAGCTCACCCACCAAGTCCACCAGCAGGTTCCGCGGGGAGCTGTTTTTT.

The CDR3 DNA sequence: TGTGCCAGCAGCGTAACAGGGAGGAACACTGAAGCTTTCTTT. Translation gives CASSVTGRNTEAFF. The chain joins TRBV9 to TRBJ1-1, with D perhaps matching TRBD1 (6 bases). V lost 1 base, J lost 1 base, and 8 bases lay in between. Germline V CDR1 and CDR2: SGDLS, YYNGEE. The CDR3 is 14 residues long. Full variable domain (outside the CDR3, taken from reference TRBV9 and TRBJ1-1): DSGVTQTPKHLITATGQRVTLRCSPRSGDLSVYWYQQSLDQGLQFLIQYYNGEERAKGNILERFSAQQFPDLHSELNLSSLELGDSALYFCASSVTGRNTEAFFGQGTRLTVV.

The chain is built from TRBV2 and TRBJ2-2; D is possibly TRBD1 (5 bases). Trimming cost V 6 bases and J 5 bases, with 16 bases left between them. The CDR3 runs 15 residues. From germline, CDR1 is SNHLY and CDR2 FYNNEI. The CDR3 nucleotides read TGTGCCAGCAGCCGGGCCGCCAAGGGGACCGGGGAGCTGTTTTTT. Translation: CASSRAAKGTGELFF.

The chain recombines TRBV11-2 with TRBJ1-2, with D perhaps matching TRBD1 (6 bases). Trimming left V 1 base short and J 4 bases short, with 16 bases between. This CDR3 comprises 16 residues. Germline CDR1 and CDR2: SGHAT and FQNNGV. CDR3 region: CASSLGFGGGGYGYTF. CDR3 coding DNA: TGTGCCAGCAGCTTAGGATTTGGGGGAGGGGGCTATGGCTACACCTTC.

The genes are TRBV27 and TRBJ1-2; D perhaps matches TRBD1 (5 bases). Germline V gene data show CDR1 as MNHEY and CDR2 as SMNVEV (reference sequence). This CDR3 region has 16 residues. The V end lost 3 bases, the J end lost 8 bases, and 22 bases lay between the germline ends. This CDR3 is CASSLSSATAYEGYTF. Written as DNA, the CDR3 is TGTGCCAGCAGTTTGTCTTCCGCGACAGCTTATGAGGGCTACACCTTC.

Worth noting for this clone: Other DNA sequences within the sample encode an identical CDR3. The CDR3 nucleotides read TGCGCCAGCAGTCTGGGACAGTCCTACGAGCAGTACTTC. It codes for CASSLGQSYEQYF. The gene calls are TRBV5-1 and TRBJ2-7; 7 nucleotides align to TRBD1. Germline trimming cut 5 bases from V and 1 base from J; bases unmatched to any gene: 3. The germline V gene encodes CDR1 SGHRS and CDR2 YFSETQ. CDR3 length: 13 residues.

CDR3 loop: CASSTGTAILYEQYF. CDR3 in DNA: TGTGCCAGCAGTACCGGGACAGCGATCTTATACGAGCAGTACTTC. This sequence joins TRBV21-1 and TRBJ2-7; the DNA was not compared with TRBD1, the D call given in the table. TRBV21-1 is listed as a pseudogene. This CDR3 is 15 amino acids long.

V and J are TRBV10-1 and TRBJ2-2; 9 bases align to TRBD1. The CDR3 sequence is 14 residues long. From germline, CDR1 is WNHNN and CDR2 SYGVQD (reference sequence). V gave up 4 bases and J gave up 5 bases; unmatched junction bases: 2. CDR3 DNA: TGCGCCAGCAGTGGACAGGGGGTAACCGGGGAGCTGTTTTTT. Its protein product is CASSGQGVTGELFF.

V gene TRBV7-2 combines with J gene TRBJ2-1; D may be TRBD2 (6 bases). V shed 5 bases and J shed 0 bases, with 11 bases lying between them. This CDR3 is 15 amino acids long. The germline V gene encodes CDR1 SGHTA and CDR2 FQGNSA. This CDR3 reads CASSQDYNSYNEQFF. The CDR3 DNA reads as TGTGCCAGCAGCCAGGACTACAACTCCTACAATGAGCAGTTCTTC.

V and J are TRBV13 and TRBJ2-1, with 12 positions matching TRBD2. Germline loops: CDR1 PRHDT, CDR2 FYEKMQ (reference sequence). The trim removed 0 bases at V and 10 bases at J, leaving 7 bases unmatched. The CDR3 is made up of 16 amino acids. This CDR3 is CASSLGASGRAHEQFF. CDR3 bases: TGTGCCAGCAGCTTAGGTGCTAGCGGGAGGGCCCACGAGCAGTTCTTC.

Of note for this clone: The identical CDR3 is also encoded by other nucleotide sequences in the sample. The chain employs TRBV6-4 and TRBJ1-1; D remains ambiguous. Trimming cost V 4 bases and J 1 base, with 10 bases left between them. The CDR3 is 14 residues long. Germline values: CDR1 MRHNA, CDR2 SNTAGT. Here the CDR3 DNA reads TGTGCCAGCAGTGCATCCCCCGGGAACACTGAAGCTTTCTTT. Its translation is CASSASPGNTEAFF.

The rearrangement links TRBV13 to TRBJ1-1; TRBD1 is a possible D gene (6 bases). The V end was cut by 5 bases, the J end by 1 base, with 17 bases between. CDR3 length: 16 residues. Germline assignment: CDR1 PRHDT and CDR2 FYEKMQ (reference sequence). CDR3 protein: CASSPRPQGRNTEAFF. CDR3 in DNA: TGTGCCAGCAGCCCGAGGCCGCAGGGGAGGAACACTGAAGCTTTCTTT.

The genes are TRBV28 and TRBJ1-1, with 9 bases that match TRBD1. This CDR3 contains 13 residues. Unmatched junction bases numbered 8, after V lost 5 bases and J lost 10 bases. CDR1 and CDR2 (germline): MDHEN, SYDVKM. For the CDR3, the DNA is TGTGCCAGCAGTCTCTCGGGACAGGGTGGAGCTTTCTTT. It is translated as CASSLSGQGGAFF.

This clone was seen just once. V usage is TRBV9 and J usage is TRBJ1-2; 10 nucleotides match TRBD1. The J segment lost 1 base and the V segment lost 0 bases, leaving 21 bases of the junction unmatched. The CDR3 covers 22 residues. Germline V gene sequence: CDR1 SGDLS, CDR2 YYNGEE. CDR3 region: CASSVAPRQGANYHRRNYGYTF. The CDR3 coding sequence is TGTGCCAGCAGCGTAGCCCCGCGACAGGGGGCTAACTACCACCGACGTAACTATGGCTACACCTTC.

The rearrangement uses TRBV19 and TRBJ1-1; tentatively, D is TRBD1 (6 bases). The length of the CDR3 is 15 residues. Germline-derived CDR1 and CDR2 are LNHDA and SQIVND (reference sequence). The V end lost 5 bases, the J end lost 0 bases, and 13 bases lay between the germline ends. CDR3 region: CASSVAGTMNTEAFF. For the CDR3, the DNA is TGTGCCAGTAGTGTCGCCGGGACAATGAACACTGAAGCTTTCTTT.

V usage is TRBV7-9 and J usage is TRBJ2-7, with 10 bases fitting TRBD2. CDR1 is SEHNR, CDR2 FQNEAQ, per germline (reference sequence). This CDR3 region has 15 residues. The V and J ends lost 5 bases and 3 bases, in that order; junction bases with no gene match: 7. The DNA for the CDR3 is TGTGCCAGCAGCGCTAGCGGGAGTCGTGACTACGAGCAGTACTTC. It specifies CASSASGSRDYEQYF.

This chain connects TRBV6-5 to TRBJ1-6, with 9 bases identical to TRBD1. Per germline, CDR1 MNHEY and CDR2 SVGAGI. Trimming removed 2 bases from V and 9 bases from J; junction bases left unmatched: 8. CDR3 length: 16 residues. As DNA, the CDR3 is TGTGCCAGCAGTTACCTCCACCGGGACAGGGCTTCACCCCTCCACTTT. Translating gives CASSYLHRDRASPLHF.

V usage is TRBV19 and J usage is TRBJ2-1; maybe TRBD2 (5 bases). V was shortened by 5 bases and J by 4 bases, with 12 bases between the two germline ends. This CDR3 has 14 residues. CDR1 is LNHDA and CDR2 is SQIVND in the germline V gene (reference sequence). CDR3 protein: CASSFGLSYNEQFF. In DNA, the CDR3 is TGTGCCAGTAGTTTCGGACTCTCGTACAATGAGCAGTTCTTC.

The rearrangement links TRBV10-3 to TRBJ1-2, with unresolved D. This CDR3 has 11 residues. Deletions cut 4 bases from V and 8 bases from J, with 8 bases between. Germline assignment: CDR1 ENHRY and CDR2 SYGVKD. For the CDR3, the DNA is TGTGCCATCAGTGGGGCCGGAGGCTACACCTTC. This sequence encodes CAISGAGGYTF.

As for this clone: This sample also contains other DNA sequences that code for the same CDR3. The chain couples TRBV5-1 to TRBJ2-2, with a possible D match to TRBD2 (6 bases). From germline, CDR1 is SGHRS and CDR2 YFSETQ. Trimming removed 0 bases at V and 3 bases at J, with 9 bases between. This CDR3 region has 15 residues. Here the CDR3 DNA reads TGCGCCAGCAGCTTGGTTGGAGGGGACACCGGGGAGCTGTTTTTT. Encoded protein: CASSLVGGDTGELFF.